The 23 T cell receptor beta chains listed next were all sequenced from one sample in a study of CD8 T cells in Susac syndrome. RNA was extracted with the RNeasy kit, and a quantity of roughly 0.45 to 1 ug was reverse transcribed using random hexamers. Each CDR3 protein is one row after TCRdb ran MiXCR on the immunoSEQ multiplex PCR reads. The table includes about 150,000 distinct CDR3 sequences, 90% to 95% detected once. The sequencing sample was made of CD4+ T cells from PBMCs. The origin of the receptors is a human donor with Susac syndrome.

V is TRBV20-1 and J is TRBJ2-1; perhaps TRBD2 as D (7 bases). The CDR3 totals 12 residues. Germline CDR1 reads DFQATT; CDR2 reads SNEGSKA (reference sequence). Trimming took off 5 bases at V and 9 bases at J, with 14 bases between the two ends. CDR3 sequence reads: CSALGRGGEQFF. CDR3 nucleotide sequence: TGCAGTGCTTTGGGGAGGGGGGGTGAGCAGTTCTTC.

The CDR3 here is CASSLTGFEAFF. CDR3 bases: TGTGCCAGCAGCCTGACAGGGTTTGAAGCTTTCTTT. J is TRBJ1-1 and V is TRBV12-3 or TRBV12-4; TRBD1 aligns across 7 bases. This CDR3 spans 12 amino acids. V shed 6 bases and J 7 bases; nucleotides not matched to a gene: 5.

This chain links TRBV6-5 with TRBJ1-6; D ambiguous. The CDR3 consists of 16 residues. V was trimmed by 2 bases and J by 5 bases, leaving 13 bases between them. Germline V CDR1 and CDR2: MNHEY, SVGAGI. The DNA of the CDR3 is TGTGCCAGCAGTTACGGGAGGAGGCGGAATAATTCACCCCTCCACTTT. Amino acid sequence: CASSYGRRRNNSPLHF.

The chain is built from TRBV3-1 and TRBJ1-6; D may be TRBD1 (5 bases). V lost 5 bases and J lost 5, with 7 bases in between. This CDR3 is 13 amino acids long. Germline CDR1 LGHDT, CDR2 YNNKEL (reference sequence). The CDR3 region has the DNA TGTGCCAGCAGCGCCAGGGATAATTCACCCCTCCACTTT. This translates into CASSARDNSPLHF. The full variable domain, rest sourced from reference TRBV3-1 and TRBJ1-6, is DTAVSQTPKYLVTQMGNDKSIKCEQNLGHDTMYWYKQDSKKFLKIMFSYNNKELIINETVPNRFSPKSPDKAHLNLHINSLELGDSAVYFCASSARDNSPLHFGNGTRLTVT.

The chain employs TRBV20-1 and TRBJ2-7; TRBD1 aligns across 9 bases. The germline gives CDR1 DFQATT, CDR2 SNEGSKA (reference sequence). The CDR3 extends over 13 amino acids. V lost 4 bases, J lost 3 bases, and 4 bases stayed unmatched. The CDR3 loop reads CSATGQGGYEQYF. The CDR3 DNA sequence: TGCAGTGCTACGGGACAGGGTGGCTACGAGCAGTACTTC.

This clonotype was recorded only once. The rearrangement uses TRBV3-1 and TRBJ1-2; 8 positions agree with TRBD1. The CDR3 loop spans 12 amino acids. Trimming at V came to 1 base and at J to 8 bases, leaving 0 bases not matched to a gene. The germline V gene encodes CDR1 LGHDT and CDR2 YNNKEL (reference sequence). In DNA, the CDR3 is TGTGCCAGCAGCCAAGGGACAGGGGGCTACACCTTC. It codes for CASSQGTGGYTF.

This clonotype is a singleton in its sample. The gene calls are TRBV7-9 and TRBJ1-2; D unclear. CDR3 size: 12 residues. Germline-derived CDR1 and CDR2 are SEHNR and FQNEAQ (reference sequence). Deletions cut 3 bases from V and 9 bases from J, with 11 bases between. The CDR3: CASSFSPPSYTF. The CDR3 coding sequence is TGTGCCAGCAGCTTCTCCCCCCCTAGCTACACCTTC.

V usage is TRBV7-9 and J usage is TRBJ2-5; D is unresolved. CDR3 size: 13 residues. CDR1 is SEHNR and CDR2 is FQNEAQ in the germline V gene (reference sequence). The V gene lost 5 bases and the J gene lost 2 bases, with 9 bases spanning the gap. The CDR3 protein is CASSALGQETQYF. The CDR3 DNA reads TGTGCCAGCAGCGCTCTAGGGCAAGAGACCCAGTACTTC.

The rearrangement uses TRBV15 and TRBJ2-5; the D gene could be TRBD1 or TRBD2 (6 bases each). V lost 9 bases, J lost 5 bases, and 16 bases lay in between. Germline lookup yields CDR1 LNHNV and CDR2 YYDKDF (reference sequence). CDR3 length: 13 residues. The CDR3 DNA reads TGTGCCACTCGGATTGGGGGGCTGGAGACCCAGTACTTC. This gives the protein CATRIGGLETQYF.

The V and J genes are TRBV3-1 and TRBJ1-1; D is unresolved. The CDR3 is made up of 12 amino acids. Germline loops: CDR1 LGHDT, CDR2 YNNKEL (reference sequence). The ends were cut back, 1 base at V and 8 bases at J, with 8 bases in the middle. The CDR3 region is CASSQVEKEAFF. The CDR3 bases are TGTGCCAGCAGCCAAGTCGAAAAAGAAGCTTTCTTT.

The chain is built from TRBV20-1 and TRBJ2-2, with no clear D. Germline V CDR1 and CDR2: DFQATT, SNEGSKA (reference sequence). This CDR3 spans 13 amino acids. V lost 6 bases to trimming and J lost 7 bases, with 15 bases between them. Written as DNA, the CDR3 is TGCAGTGCCCCCCATAAAGGGTACGGGGAGCTGTTTTTT. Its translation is CSAPHKGYGELFF.

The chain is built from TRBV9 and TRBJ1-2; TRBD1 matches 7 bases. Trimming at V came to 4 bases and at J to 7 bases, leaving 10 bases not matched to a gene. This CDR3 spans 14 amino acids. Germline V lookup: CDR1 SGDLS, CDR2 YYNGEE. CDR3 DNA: TGTGCCAGCAGCCCTCAGCAACAGGGGTTTGGCTACACCTTC. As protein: CASSPQQQGFGYTF.

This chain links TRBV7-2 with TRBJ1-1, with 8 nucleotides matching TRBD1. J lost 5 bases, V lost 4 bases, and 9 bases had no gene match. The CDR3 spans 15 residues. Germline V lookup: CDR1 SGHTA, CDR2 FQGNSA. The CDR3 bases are TGTGCCAGCAGCTACTCCGGACAGGGAGGAACTGAAGCTTTCTTT. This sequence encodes CASSYSGQGGTEAFF. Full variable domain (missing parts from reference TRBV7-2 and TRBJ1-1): GAGVSQSPSNKVTEKGKDVELRCDPISGHTALYWYRQSLGQGLEFLIYFQGNSAPDKSGLPSDRFSAERTGGSVSTLTIQRTQQEDSAVYLCASSYSGQGGTEAFFGQGTRLTVV.

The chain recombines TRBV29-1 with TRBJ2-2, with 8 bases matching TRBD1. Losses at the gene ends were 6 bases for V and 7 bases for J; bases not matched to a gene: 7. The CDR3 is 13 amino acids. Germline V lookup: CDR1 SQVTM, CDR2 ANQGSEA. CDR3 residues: CSVLDRVNGELFF. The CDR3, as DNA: TGCAGCGTCTTGGACAGGGTTAACGGGGAGCTGTTTTTT.

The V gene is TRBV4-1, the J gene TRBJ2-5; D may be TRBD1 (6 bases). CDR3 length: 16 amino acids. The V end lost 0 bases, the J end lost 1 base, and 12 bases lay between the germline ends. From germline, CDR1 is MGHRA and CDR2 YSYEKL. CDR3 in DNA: TGCGCCAGCAGCCAAGATCGAGGGGGTAGCCAAGAGACCCAGTACTTC. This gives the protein CASSQDRGGSQETQYF.

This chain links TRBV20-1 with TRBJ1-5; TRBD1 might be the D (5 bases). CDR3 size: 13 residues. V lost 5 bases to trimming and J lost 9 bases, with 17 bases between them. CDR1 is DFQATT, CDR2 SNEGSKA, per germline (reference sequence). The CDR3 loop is CSAGRGVAWPQHF. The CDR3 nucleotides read TGCAGTGCTGGTAGGGGAGTCGCATGGCCCCAGCATTTT.

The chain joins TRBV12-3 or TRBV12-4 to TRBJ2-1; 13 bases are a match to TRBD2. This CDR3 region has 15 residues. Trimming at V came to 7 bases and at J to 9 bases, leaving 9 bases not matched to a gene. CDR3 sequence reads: CASTLPGLAGPEQFF. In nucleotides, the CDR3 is TGTGCCAGCACCCTACCGGGACTAGCGGGGCCTGAGCAGTTCTTC.

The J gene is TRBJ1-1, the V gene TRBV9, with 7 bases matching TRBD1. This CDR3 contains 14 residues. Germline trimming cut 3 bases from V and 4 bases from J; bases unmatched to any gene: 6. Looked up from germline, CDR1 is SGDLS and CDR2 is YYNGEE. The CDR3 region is CASSGTGAVTEAFF. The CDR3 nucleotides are TGTGCCAGCAGCGGGACAGGCGCAGTCACTGAAGCTTTCTTT.

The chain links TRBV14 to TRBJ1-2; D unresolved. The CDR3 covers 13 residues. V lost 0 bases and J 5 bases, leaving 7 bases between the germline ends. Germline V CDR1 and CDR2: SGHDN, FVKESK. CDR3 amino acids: CASSQDPQYGYTF. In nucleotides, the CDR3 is TGTGCCAGCAGCCAAGATCCCCAGTATGGCTACACCTTC.

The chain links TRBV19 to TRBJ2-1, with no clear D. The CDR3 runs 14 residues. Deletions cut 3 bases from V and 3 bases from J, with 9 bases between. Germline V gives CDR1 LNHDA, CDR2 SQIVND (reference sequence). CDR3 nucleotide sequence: TGTGCCAGTAGTATTAGCAAGTACTACAATGAGCAGTTCTTC. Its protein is CASSISKYYNEQFF.

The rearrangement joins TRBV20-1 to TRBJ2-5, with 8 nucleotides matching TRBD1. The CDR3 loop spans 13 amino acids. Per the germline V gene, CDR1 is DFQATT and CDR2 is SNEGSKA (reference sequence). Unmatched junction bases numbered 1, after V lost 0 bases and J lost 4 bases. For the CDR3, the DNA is TGCAGTGCTAGAGATGGACAGGGAGAGACCCAGTACTTC. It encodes CSARDGQGETQYF.

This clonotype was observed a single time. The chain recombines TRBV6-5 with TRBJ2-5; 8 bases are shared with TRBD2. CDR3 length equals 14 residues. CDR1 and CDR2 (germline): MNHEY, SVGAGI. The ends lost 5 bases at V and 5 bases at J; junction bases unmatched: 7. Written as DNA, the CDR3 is TGTGCCAGCAGTCCGCGCGGGGGGCCGGAGACCCAGTACTTC. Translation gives CASSPRGGPETQYF.

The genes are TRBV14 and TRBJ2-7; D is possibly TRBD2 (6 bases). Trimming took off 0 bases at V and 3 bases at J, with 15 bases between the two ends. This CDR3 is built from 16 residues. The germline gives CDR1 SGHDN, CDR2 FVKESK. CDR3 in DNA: TGTGCCAGCAGCCAAGATTGGGGACTGGGCTACTACGAGCAGTACTTC. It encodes CASSQDWGLGYYEQYF.